The 14 T cell receptor beta chains reported below all come from one sample, sequenced in a study of control samples from healthy donors and cancer patients. The method was immunoSEQ multiplex PCR; TCRdb's version includes in-frame clones alone and lacks a portion of them. The sample carries around 150,000 clones, 89% recorded once. The sequenced sample was blood. Every receptor here comes from a man younger than 45 in good health.

Here the CDR3 DNA reads TGTGCCAGCACCAGGAACCAAGAGACCCAGTACTTC. Translation gives CASTRNQETQYF. The chain is built from TRBV2 and TRBJ2-5; no clear D gene. Germline V gives CDR1 SNHLY, CDR2 FYNNEI. Trimming stripped 7 bases from V and 0 bases from J, with 6 bases between. This CDR3 has 12 residues.

The chain is built from TRBV2 and TRBJ1-3, with D tentatively TRBD1 (5 bases). The germline CDR1 and CDR2 sequences are SNHLY and FYNNEI. This CDR3 spans 15 amino acids. V was shortened by 4 bases and J by 0 bases, with 10 bases between the two germline ends. In DNA form, the CDR3 reads TGTGCCAGCAGTGGGACATTGCCCTCTGGAAACACCATATATTTT. Translating gives CASSGTLPSGNTIYF.

The rearrangement joins TRBV9 to TRBJ2-7; D not resolved. Germline CDR1 and CDR2: SGDLS and YYNGEE. The CDR3 has 14 amino acids. Trimming cost V 4 bases and J 1 base, with 12 bases left between them. CDR3 sequence reads: CASSTLDGSYEQYF. The DNA for the CDR3 is TGTGCCAGCAGCACATTGGACGGATCCTACGAGCAGTACTTC.

The chain employs TRBV10-3 and TRBJ2-7; 7 nucleotides line up with TRBD1. V was pared by 3 bases and J by 6 bases, with 11 bases of the junction left unmatched. CDR3 length equals 15 residues. CDR1 is ENHRY and CDR2 is SYGVKD in the germline V gene. The CDR3: CAISDIRDSFSEQYF. Written as DNA, the CDR3 is TGTGCCATCAGTGACATCCGGGACAGCTTTTCCGAGCAGTACTTC.

The V and J genes are TRBV7-6 and TRBJ2-5; 14 positions agree with TRBD2. This CDR3 region has 20 residues. V shed 2 bases, J shed 3 bases, and the junction held 14 bases outside the gene matches. CDR1 SGHVS and CDR2 FNYEAQ come from the germline V gene. The CDR3 DNA is TGTGCCAGCAGCTTACGTGCCTGGACTAGCGGGAGGACCTTGAAAGAGACCCAGTACTTC. It codes for CASSLRAWTSGRTLKETQYF.

J is TRBJ1-4 and V is TRBV12-3 or TRBV12-4; TRBD1 might be the D (6 bases). Trimming shortened V by 5 bases and J by 4 bases, and 8 bases separated the two germline ends. The length of the CDR3 is 13 residues. CDR3 protein: CASSDRNNEKLFF. The CDR3 bases are TGTGCCAGCAGTGACAGGAATAATGAAAAACTGTTTTTT.

This clone has a single count. The chain has TRBV7-2 and TRBJ2-7; the match to TRBD1 covers 9 bases. This CDR3 comprises 13 residues. The J segment lost 4 bases and the V segment lost 5 bases, leaving 3 bases of the junction unmatched. The germline CDR1 and CDR2 sequences are SGHTA and FQGNSA. The CDR3 reads CASSPGQGYEQYF. DNA of the CDR3: TGTGCCAGCAGCCCCGGACAGGGGTACGAGCAGTACTTC.

This clone appeared a single time. The chain is built from TRBV27 and TRBJ1-3; weak D call: TRBD1 (6 bases). Germline loops: CDR1 MNHEY, CDR2 SMNVEV (reference sequence). The length of the CDR3 is 15 residues. Between the trimmed V and J ends, which lost 6 bases and 2 bases, there was a span of 14 bases. CDR3 sequence (DNA): TGTGCCAGCAGCCCTACAGGGTTCCCTGGAAACACCATATATTTT. It codes for CASSPTGFPGNTIYF.

There are a few counts of this clone. V and J are TRBV10-3 and TRBJ2-6; 8 nucleotides agree with TRBD1. This CDR3 comprises 17 residues. Looked up from germline, CDR1 is ENHRY and CDR2 is SYGVKD. V lost 10 bases, J lost 1 base, and 12 bases stayed unmatched. The CDR3 spells CATQSTGAWSGANVLTF. CDR3 DNA sequence: TGTGCCACCCAATCGACAGGGGCTTGGTCTGGGGCCAACGTCCTGACTTTC.

The chain joins TRBV5-1 to TRBJ2-7; a weak D match, TRBD2 (6 bases). The germline V and J ends were trimmed by 4 bases and 2 bases, with 19 bases remaining between them. The CDR3 spans 16 residues. CDR1 is SGHRS, CDR2 YFSETQ, per germline. CDR3 DNA sequence: TGCGCCAGCAGCCCTAATGGGGGGAGAGTTACCTACGAGCAGTACTTC. Protein: CASSPNGGRVTYEQYF.

CDR3 amino acids: CASIPSGTNYGYTF. In nucleotides, the CDR3 is TGTGCCAGCATCCCCAGCGGAACTAACTATGGCTACACCTTC. The chain joins TRBV5-6 to TRBJ1-2; unclear D gene. The CDR3 spans 14 residues. Trimming took off 6 bases at V and 0 bases at J, with 12 bases between the two ends. The germline CDR1 and CDR2 sequences are SGHDT and YYEEEE.

The gene calls are TRBV6-2 or TRBV6-3 and TRBJ1-1; no firm D call. The CDR3 has 14 residues. V dropped 1 base and J dropped 4 bases, with 10 bases sitting between them. The germline CDR1 and CDR2 sequences are MNHEY and SVGEGT. As DNA, the CDR3 is TGTGCCAGCAGTTACTTATCGCGGGGCACTGAAGCTTTCTTT. Its translation is CASSYLSRGTEAFF.

The chain is built from TRBV5-6 and TRBJ1-2; 9 nucleotides match TRBD1. The CDR3 sequence is 15 residues long. The germline gives CDR1 SGHDT, CDR2 YYEEEE. V was clipped by 3 bases and J by 7 bases; unmatched bases: 10. This CDR3 reads CASSSPGTGQAGYTF. The CDR3 DNA is TGTGCCAGCAGCTCGCCCGGGACAGGGCAGGCTGGCTACACCTTC.

CDR3 region: CASSLAPAAYNEQFF. The CDR3 DNA reads TGTGCCAGCAGCTTAGCCCCGGCCGCCTACAATGAGCAGTTCTTC. This chain joins TRBV7-8 and TRBJ2-1; D is unresolved. The CDR3 consists of 15 residues. Germline values: CDR1 SGHVS, CDR2 FQNEAQ. Trimming took 0 bases from V and 2 from J, leaving 8 bases between them.